This TCR beta chain was identified in a study of T-cell memory formation after mild COVID-19 (dated by TCRdb to about 2021). With regard to the full study: TCR sequence clusters from the two donors were largely donor specific. The cohort comprised two young, previously healthy adult volunteers, one female and one male. T-cell clones expanding and contracting after mild COVID-19 in a couple of donors were tracked by longitudinal TCRalpha and TCRbeta repertoire sequencing. The full study reports these points: Balanced CD4/CD8 phenotypes were observed for clones contracting from day 15 to 85, whereas a bias towards CD4+ was observed for a second wave of clones expanding from day 15 to 37. SARS-CoV-2 specificity of the second-wave clones peaking on day 37 was not confirmed. Contracting CD4+ clones appeared mostly in the CM and EM memory subsets, whereas CD8+ clones were enriched in EMRA. Some responding clones were found in pre-infection memory, which suggests that pre-existing cross-reactive memory T cells took part in the SARS-CoV-2 response. Only a couple of mild cases were covered by the study, and larger cohorts that include severe cases with pre-infection samples were considered necessary.

CDR3 length: 15 amino acids, cysteine to phenylalanine. Only CDR3 DNA is held: 45 bases, read in frame from base 1. V and J lose 6 bases and 0 bases, and a span of 17 bases separates them. As encoded in the germline V gene (reference sequence), CDR1 is DFQATT while CDR2 is SNEGSKA. Ficoll-Paque density gradient centrifugation was used to isolate PBMCs. This clonotype came up a few times. This receptor's antigen is unknown. Base qualities are not provided; no much larger clone lies one nucleotide away. The sequencer was an Illumina NovaSeq 6000. Using 5'RACE with constant-segment primers, TCRalpha and TCRbeta cDNA libraries were constructed, with sample barcodes and unique molecular identifiers added in the process. RNA was extracted from every sample with Trizol reagent. Amplification of the libraries took two PCR steps, and the second step added a second sample barcode plus Illumina TruSeq adapters. Sequencing of the libraries was done on an Illumina NovaSeq, producing 2 x 150 bp paired-end reads. Under the source paper's analysis protocol: The reads were demultiplexed and collapsed into UMI-guided consensus sequences using migec v1.2.7. Using mixcr v2.1.11, the UMI consensuses were aligned to TRA and TRB V and J templates and assembled into clonotypes. A clonotype was counted as expanded or contracted only when both edgeR and NoisET called the clonotype significant, with the noise models trained on biological replicates. For edgeR calls, a false discovery rate-adjusted p below 0.01 and a log2 fold-change threshold of 1 were applied. PCA with hierarchical clustering of max-normalized trajectories of the 1000 most abundant clonotypes was used as exploratory dynamics analysis. Separately sequenced CD4+ and CD8+ repertoires were used to assign the CD4 or CD8 phenotype of responding clones. The public reads were quality trimmed at Q25 with fastp and then assembled into clones with MiXCR by TCRdb, keeping productive beta chains. Every CDR3 protein is listed once, alongside the most common genes and DNA of its rows. TCRdb's processing, not the authors', yielded these V and J calls. This sample holds about 190,000 distinct CDR3 sequences; roughly 10% were observed only once. Jointly, the top ten make up approximately 2.8% of the sample.

Recombination connected TRBV20-1 to TRBJ2-5; a weak D assignment points to TRBD2 (5 bases agree). The source is a young man who had mild COVID-19 (a few samples of this study predate the infection). The sample titles of this study are shuffled in the database, so cell type and time point are left out; the donor was told from shared clones. The sequencing input was PBMCs or a T cell subset sorted from them (not recorded which). The CDR3 reads as follows: CSATDGGGNQETQYF. At the DNA level, the sequence is TGCAGTGCCACGGACGGCGGAGGAAACCAAGAGACCCAGTACTTC.